This T cell receptor (beta chain) was documented in a study of cytomegalovirus exposure and HLA in healthy donors. PCR amplification relied on 60 Vbeta primers (plus 13 Jbeta primers). Produced via immunoSEQ multiplex PCR; TCRdb's table is partial and in-frame only. Of around 130,000 clones detected, around 73% appear once; the ten largest clones hold about 2.6%. The CDR3 contains 15 residues. V was trimmed by 6 bases and J by 1 base, leaving 12 bases between them. The germline V gene encodes CDR1 MNHEY and CDR2 SVGAGI. This sequence joins TRBV6-5 and TRBJ2-2; possible D gene TRBD2, 6 bases. This receptor was obtained from a human donor in good health. Sequencing was done on a sample of PBMCs. The CDR3: CASRNNGGNTGELFF. The CDR3 nucleotides read TGTGCCAGCAGAAATAACGGGGGGAACACCGGGGAGCTGTTTTTT.